This T cell receptor (beta chain) was sequenced in a study of blood T cell repertoires in COVID-19. Study background: PBMCs, B-cell-depleted T cells, or T cells provided the cDNA or gDNA that made up the material.

In the source study's methods: Scientists estimated how many nucleated cells there were by amplifying reference gene primers. Profiling relied on immunoSEQ multiplex PCR, and the TCRdb table lists in-frame clones only, not all of them. V and J calls and clone size are those listed in that table; D and trimming were worked out from the DNA. The table lists tens of thousands of clones, 85% to 90% of them singletons. CDR1 is LGHNT, CDR2 FRNRAP, per germline. The CDR3 consists of 15 residues. J was trimmed by 6 bases and V by 1 base; bases with no gene match: 6. The chain combines TRBV12-5 with TRBJ2-1, with TRBD1 identical over 7 bases. The sequencing sample was made of peripheral blood. This receptor was obtained from a woman of 80 years or more in a cohort sampled during active or convalescent COVID-19. The CDR3 nucleotides read TGTGCTAGTGGTTTGGCCGGGACAGAGGCCAATGAGCAGTTCTTC. It is translated as CASGLAGTEANEQFF.